The 20 T cell receptor beta chains below come from one sample, sequenced in a study of identical twins. TCRdb re-called the 5' RACE reads through MiXCR, storing one row per CDR3 protein. The table has hundreds of thousands of distinct CDR3 sequences, about 7.5% seen once. The sample was also linked to a second study, of yellow fever vaccine responses in identical twins.

Sequencing was done on a sample of memory (CD45RO+) T cells sorted from blood. These receptors were obtained from a woman aged 18-29 years in good health.

The rearrangement uses TRBV28 and TRBJ2-7, with 8 bases matching TRBD2. Germline trimming cut 7 bases from V and 0 bases from J; bases unmatched to any gene: 11. This CDR3 spans 16 amino acids. Germline V gene sequence: CDR1 MDHEN, CDR2 SYDVKM. The CDR3 DNA reads as TGTGCCAGCACCTTTCTCCTCGGACTAGCCTCCTACGAGCAGTACTTC. It specifies CASTFLLGLASYEQYF.

This clonotype has only a few counts. This chain uses TRBV11-2 with TRBJ2-5; D might be TRBD1 or TRBD2, each matching 6 bases. The CDR3 loop spans 16 amino acids. Germline CDR1 and CDR2: SGHAT and FQNNGV. V was shortened by 0 bases and J by 5 bases, with 16 bases between the two germline ends. The DNA for the CDR3 is TGTGCCAGCAGCTTAGAACAGGGTAGGGGACTCGAGACCCAGTACTTC. Protein sequence: CASSLEQGRGLETQYF.

The chain couples TRBV7-9 to TRBJ2-1; TRBD2 agrees at 13 bases. This CDR3 region has 16 residues. The germline V gene has CDR1 SEHNR and CDR2 FQNEAQ (reference sequence). Trimming at V came to 5 bases and at J to 6 bases, leaving 7 bases not matched to a gene. CDR3 sequence: CASSRTSGRTRNEQFF. The CDR3, as DNA: TGTGCCAGCAGCCGGACTAGCGGGAGAACACGCAATGAGCAGTTCTTC.

This clonotype came up many times. The rearrangement links TRBV28 to TRBJ1-1; D is undetermined. The CDR3 is 12 residues long. V was cut by 6 bases and J by 5 bases, with 10 bases left in between. The germline V gene has CDR1 MDHEN and CDR2 SYDVKM. CDR3 sequence: CASRKGGTEAFF. The CDR3 DNA sequence: TGTGCCAGCAGAAAAGGCGGAACTGAAGCTTTCTTT.

This clonotype was seen more than once but under ten times. CDR3 in amino acids: CASSLLQVIDGYTF. DNA for the CDR3: TGTGCCAGCAGTTTACTACAGGTGATCGATGGCTACACCTTC. The V call is TRBV28, the J call TRBJ1-2, with D tentatively TRBD1 (5 bases). The CDR3 is 14 residues long. In germline, CDR1 is MDHEN, CDR2 SYDVKM. Deletions cut 2 bases from V and 6 bases from J, with 13 bases between.

A few counts support this clonotype. The chain uses TRBV2 and TRBJ2-2; TRBD1 is a possible D gene (5 bases). The V and J ends lost 6 bases and 7 bases respectively, with 15 bases between them. The CDR3 has 14 residues. The germline V gene has CDR1 SNHLY and CDR2 FYNNEI. CDR3 bases: TGTGCCAGCAGAGGGCTTCAGGGTCACGGGGAGCTGTTTTTT. Encoded protein: CASRGLQGHGELFF.

V is TRBV5-1 and J is TRBJ2-7; no definite D call. The CDR3 covers 14 residues. The V gene lost 6 bases and the J gene lost 0 bases, with 13 bases spanning the gap. Germline CDR1 is SGHRS and CDR2 is YFSETQ. The CDR3 here is CASNKDGISYEQYF. The CDR3 DNA reads TGCGCCAGCAACAAGGACGGTATCTCCTACGAGCAGTACTTC.

In its sample, this clonotype was seen many times. The chain combines TRBV29-1 with TRBJ1-5; 10 bases agree with TRBD1. This CDR3 is 17 amino acids long. The germline V gene has CDR1 SQVTM and CDR2 ANQGSEA. J lost 0 bases, V lost 6 bases, and 11 bases had no gene match. CDR3 sequence: CSVGLGTGAHSNQPQHF. The CDR3 coding sequence is TGCAGCGTCGGCCTAGGGACAGGGGCCCATAGCAATCAGCCCCAGCATTTT.

A remark on this clonotype: A single base separates this from a much larger clone, so it may be a read error. V gene TRBV20-1 combines with J gene TRBJ1-6; D gene uncertain. This CDR3 region has 13 residues. CDR1 is DFQATT, CDR2 SNEGSKA, per germline (reference sequence). The CDR3 DNA reads as TGCAATGCTAGAAGGTTGGGAGGTTCACCCCTCCACTTT. Translating it yields CNARRLGGSPLHF.

This clonotype was found a few times. CDR3 region: CSAIGRGGNTDTQYF. The CDR3 coding sequence is TGCAGTGCTATCGGACGCGGGGGGAACACAGATACGCAGTATTTT. This sequence joins TRBV20-1 and TRBJ2-3; 8 nucleotides line up with TRBD2. With V trimmed by 4 bases and J by 2 bases, 8 bases remained unmatched. In germline, CDR1 is DFQATT, CDR2 SNEGSKA (reference sequence). The CDR3 covers 15 residues.

This clonotype was recorded at least ten times. The chain carries TRBV20-1 and TRBJ2-1; possibly TRBD1 for D (5 bases). CDR3 length equals 12 residues. Germline-derived CDR1 and CDR2 are DFQATT and SNEGSKA (reference sequence). V lost 5 bases and J lost 9, with 14 bases in between. The CDR3 reads CSAGKGYGEQFF. For the CDR3, the DNA is TGCAGTGCTGGGAAGGGGTACGGTGAGCAGTTCTTC.

This clonotype was counted many times. The rearrangement links TRBV7-2 to TRBJ1-1, with a possible D match to TRBD1 (5 bases). The V gene lost 2 bases and the J gene lost 6 bases, with 10 bases spanning the gap. The V gene's germline CDR1 is SGHTA and CDR2 FQGNSA. The CDR3 is 13 amino acids. CDR3 bases: TGTGCCAGCAGCTTATCTATGGGGGCTGAAGCTTTCTTT. It specifies CASSLSMGAEAFF.

The chain combines TRBV3-1 with TRBJ2-3; D gene uncertain. Germline CDR1 is LGHDT and CDR2 is YNNKEL (reference sequence). V lost 1 base and J 4 bases, leaving 9 bases between the germline ends. The CDR3 length is 14 residues. The CDR3 sequence is CASSQARLADTQYF. The CDR3 DNA reads as TGTGCCAGCAGCCAAGCAAGACTGGCAGATACGCAGTATTTT.

In this sample, this clonotype turned up many times. The chain joins TRBV5-6 to TRBJ2-2; TRBD2 matches 14 bases. Per the germline V gene, CDR1 is SGHDT and CDR2 is YYEEEE. After removal of 4 bases from V and 1 base from J, the junction contained 0 bases not matched to a gene. This CDR3 region has 16 residues. The CDR3 reads CASSGTSGGNTGELFF. CDR3 DNA: TGTGCCAGCAGCGGGACTAGCGGGGGGAACACCGGGGAGCTGTTTTTT.

This clonotype showed up many times. The chain combines TRBV3-1 with TRBJ1-6; possible D gene TRBD1, 5 bases. CDR1 and CDR2 from the germline V gene are LGHDT and YNNKEL (reference sequence). The V gene lost 3 bases and the J gene lost 10 bases, with 13 bases spanning the gap. The CDR3 is 14 residues long. Here the CDR3 reads CASSQPSGGSPLHF. CDR3 in DNA: TGTGCCAGCAGCCAGCCGTCCGGGGGGTCACCCCTCCACTTT. Combining the CDR3 with reference TRBV3-1 and TRBJ1-6 gives the whole variable domain DTAVSQTPKYLVTQMGNDKSIKCEQNLGHDTMYWYKQDSKKFLKIMFSYNNKELIINETVPNRFSPKSPDKAHLNLHINSLELGDSAVYFCASSQPSGGSPLHFGNGTRLTVT.

This clonotype has just a few counts. The rearrangement links TRBV7-9 to TRBJ2-1; weak D call: TRBD2 (7 bases). CDR1 is SEHNR and CDR2 is FQNEAQ in the germline V gene (reference sequence). This CDR3 contains 15 residues. V lost 3 bases and J 5 bases, leaving 14 bases between the germline ends. The CDR3 region has the DNA TGTGCCAGCAGCTTGTTGGGGGGGGCCAACAATGAGCAGTTCTTC. Translation: CASSLLGGANNEQFF.

The chain employs TRBV3-1 and TRBJ2-1, with 8 bases lining up with TRBD2. The J segment lost 2 bases and the V segment lost 6 bases, leaving 12 bases of the junction unmatched. CDR1 is LGHDT and CDR2 is YNNKEL in the germline V gene (reference sequence). There are 17 residues in the CDR3. This CDR3 reads CASSRAVLAGTYNEQFF. For the CDR3, the DNA is TGTGCCAGCAGTCGGGCAGTCCTAGCGGGTACCTACAATGAGCAGTTCTTC.

This clonotype showed up many times. The chain recombines TRBV5-1 with TRBJ1-5, with D perhaps matching TRBD1 (6 bases). Germline V gene data show CDR1 as SGHRS and CDR2 as YFSETQ. The CDR3 loop spans 13 amino acids. V dropped 5 bases and J dropped 4 bases, with 10 bases sitting between them. The CDR3 DNA follows: TGCGCCAGCAGAATCGGGACAAATCAGCCCCAGCATTTT. Encoded protein: CASRIGTNQPQHF.

The chain has TRBV28 and TRBJ2-7, with 9 bases matching TRBD1. Germline CDR1 MDHEN, CDR2 SYDVKM. Unmatched junction bases numbered 7, after V lost 3 bases and J lost 1 base. This CDR3 has 16 residues. The CDR3 region is CASSLGDRVRSYEQYF. The DNA for the CDR3 is TGTGCCAGCAGTTTGGGGGACAGGGTGCGGTCCTACGAGCAGTACTTC.

This clonotype showed up just a few times. The V and J genes are TRBV28 and TRBJ1-1; TRBD1 might be the D (5 bases). The CDR3 sequence is 16 residues long. Trimming removed 3 bases from V and 0 bases from J, with 14 bases in between. Germline lookup yields CDR1 MDHEN and CDR2 SYDVKM. CDR3 bases: TGTGCCAGCAGTTTGACAGATCAGCTCATGAACACTGAAGCTTTCTTT. This gives the protein CASSLTDQLMNTEAFF.